This record looks at one TCR beta chain sequence and its context. Some clones are missing from TCRdb's copy, which holds only in-frame ones; the method was immunoSEQ multiplex PCR. The repertoire consists of some 1.4 million clones, with roughly 97% occurring once and the leading ten covering roughly 1.2%. In germline, CDR1 is MNHNS, CDR2 SASEGT. V lost 2 bases and J lost 7, with 11 bases in between. There are 14 residues in the CDR3. This sample is drawn from a study of shared clonotypes between healthy human individuals. The chain uses TRBV6-1 and TRBJ2-2; D uncertain. Sequencing used naive CD4+ T cells sorted from blood. Described subset: CD45RA+ positively selected. This clonotype originated in a man aged 25-45 years in good health. The DNA for the CDR3 is TGTGCCAGCAGTGAATCCTGGTGGGGCGGGGAGCTGTTTTTT. It codes for CASSESWWGGELFF.